This passage covers 27 T cell receptor beta chains from one sample sequenced in a study of T cell repertoires in aging, cancer and after chemotherapy. TCR beta rearrangements were amplified from peripheral blood genomic DNA. Multiplex touch-down PCR with TRB-A/B primers amplified rearranged V-D-J TRB sequences. In TCRdb, the multiplex PCR reads were re-called with MiXCR into one record per CDR3 protein. Among around 7,800 distinct CDR3 sequences listed, 20% to 30% were seen once. The sequencing sample was made of blood. These receptor sequences come from a human donor with a blood cancer.

The chain links TRBV10-3 to TRBJ1-2; unclear D gene. The V gene's germline CDR1 is ENHRY and CDR2 SYGVKD. CDR3 size: 14 residues. The CDR3 spells CVITFGEGNYGYTF. DNA for the CDR3: TGTGTTATCACCTTCGGGGAAGGGAACTATGGCTACACCTTC.

This clonotype turned up a few times. The conserved phenylalanine or tryptophan is not found at the CDR3 terminus, so this likely reflects a read error. It is unclear where the CDR3 begins or ends on the DNA, so no DNA is shown, and the CDR3 is as TCRdb lists it. This chain joins TRBV27 and TRBJ2-1; TRBD2, the table's D call, lacks a check against the DNA. Germline V gives CDR1 MNHEY, CDR2 SMNVEV (reference sequence). From its first to its last residue, the CDR3 has 8 amino acids. The CDR3 sequence: CASSPTSG.

The CDR3 is CATSDLRDNTDTQYF. For the CDR3, the DNA is TGTGCCACCAGTGATTTGCGGGACAACACAGATACGCAGTATTTT. The rearrangement uses TRBV24-1 and TRBJ2-3, with D tentatively TRBD1 (6 bases). The germline V gene encodes CDR1 KGHDR and CDR2 SFDVKD. This CDR3 comprises 15 residues. Trimming removed 0 bases at V and 2 bases at J, with 8 bases between.

About this clonotype itself: A read error may account for a junction end that differs from germline. The chain combines TRBV7-9 with TRBJ2-3, with D possibly being TRBD2 (6 bases). CDR1 and CDR2 from the germline V gene are SEHNR and FQNEAQ (reference sequence). The CDR3 contains 17 residues. The CDR3 DNA sequence: TGTGCCAGCAGCTCCTCGAGGGGCGGGAAAAGCACAGGTACGCAGTATTTT. It specifies CASSSSRGGKSTGTQYF.

By share, this clonotype counts as medium-sized. The V gene is TRBV19, the J gene TRBJ1-5; no firm D call. Germline CDR1 is LNHDA and CDR2 is SQIVND (reference sequence). The CDR3 runs 16 residues. Between the trimmed V and J ends, which lost 4 bases and 0 bases, there was a span of 13 bases. DNA for the CDR3: TGTGCCAGTAGTAGTGTGGCGGGCAGTAGCAATCAGCCCCAGCATTTT. Protein sequence: CASSSVAGSSNQPQHF.

With regard to this clonotype: One base away lies a much larger clone, so this may be a sequencing read error. CDR3 sequence: CAWSNLREYVSGANVLTF. DNA for the CDR3: TGTGCCTGGAGTAACCTCAGGGAATACGTCTCTGGGGCCAACGTCCTGACTTTC. The chain combines TRBV30 with TRBJ2-6; a possible D gene is TRBD1 (5 bases). The germline CDR1 and CDR2 sequences are GTSNPN and SVGIG (reference sequence). Trimming pared 2 bases from V and 0 bases from J, leaving 17 bases between. This CDR3 comprises 18 residues.

The sample holds one count of this clonotype. A much larger clone lies a single base off, so this may be a read error. This chain connects TRBV30 to TRBJ2-7, with 7 bases lining up with TRBD2. V trimming: 3 bases; J trimming: 7 bases; junction bases outside the gene matches: 6. Germline V lookup: CDR1 GTSNPN, CDR2 SVGIG (reference sequence). The CDR3 spans 12 residues. In nucleotides, the CDR3 is TGTGCCTGGAGCCCCGGGGGGTATGAGCAGTACTTC. Protein: CAWSPGGYEQYF.

There are a few counts of this clonotype. The chain links TRBV11-2 to TRBJ2-1; tentatively, D is TRBD1 (6 bases). This CDR3 contains 16 residues. With 0 bases removed from V and 6 bases from J, the gap between germline ends came to 15 bases. CDR1 and CDR2 from the germline V gene are SGHAT and FQNNGV. CDR3 protein: CASSLDRTGLGNEQFF. The CDR3, as DNA: TGTGCCAGCAGCTTAGATCGCACAGGGCTGGGCAATGAGCAGTTCTTC. Full variable domain (missing parts from reference TRBV11-2 and TRBJ2-1): EAGVAQSPRYKIIEKRQSVAFWCNPISGHATLYWYQQILGQGPKLLIQFQNNGVVDDSQLPKDRFSAERLKGVDSTLKIQPAKLEDSAVYLCASSLDRTGLGNEQFFGPGTRLTVL.

This clonotype is a singleton in its sample. The CDR3 region is CASSQAGSTQYF. The CDR3 region has the DNA TGCGCCAGCAGCCAAGCGGGGAGTACGCAGTATTTT. The rearrangement uses TRBV4-1 and TRBJ2-3; tentative D call: TRBD2 (5 bases). The V end was cut by 1 base, the J end by 8 bases, with 7 bases between. CDR1 MGHRA and CDR2 YSYEKL come from the germline V gene. The CDR3 length is 12 residues.

V gene TRBV7-9 combines with J gene TRBJ1-4; D is unresolved. Trimming pared 5 bases from V and 3 bases from J, leaving 13 bases between. Germline V gene data show CDR1 as SEHNR and CDR2 as FQNEAQ (reference sequence). The CDR3 contains 15 residues. The DNA of the CDR3 is TGTGCCAGCAGCCCTAGTATTGACCCTAATGAAAAACTGTTTTTT. It yields the protein CASSPSIDPNEKLFF.

Judged by abundance, this clonotype is medium-sized. The chain recombines TRBV6-2 or TRBV6-3 with TRBJ1-2; D is undetermined. The CDR3 covers 14 residues. Germline CDR1 is MNHEY and CDR2 is SVGEGT. V was pared by 0 bases and J by 5 bases, with 10 bases between. The CDR3 sequence: CASSYSITTYGYTF. The CDR3 bases are TGTGCCAGCAGTTACTCGATAACAACGTATGGCTACACCTTC.

This clonotype is labeled medium-sized. The chain links TRBV15 to TRBJ2-1, with 9 bases aligning to TRBD2. This CDR3 is built from 17 residues. After removal of 0 bases from V and 4 bases from J, the junction contained 7 bases not matched to a gene. CDR1 and CDR2 from the germline V gene are LNHNV and YYDKDF (reference sequence). The CDR3 loop reads CATSRDKASGAYNEQFF. CDR3 nucleotide sequence: TGTGCCACCAGCAGAGATAAGGCTAGCGGGGCGTACAATGAGCAGTTCTTC.

By frequency in the sample, this clonotype is medium-sized. This chain links TRBV18 with TRBJ2-1, with a tentative D call TRBD1 (5 bases). With 2 bases removed from V and 0 bases from J, the gap between germline ends came to 14 bases. Germline V gene sequence: CDR1 KGHSH, CDR2 LQKENI. The CDR3 is made up of 17 amino acids. CDR3 loop: CASSPELDSSSYNEQFF. The CDR3 nucleotides are TGTGCCAGCTCACCAGAACTCGACAGCAGCTCCTACAATGAGCAGTTCTTC.

The gene calls are TRBV4-3 and TRBJ2-1, with D perhaps TRBD1 (6 bases). The CDR3 extends over 14 amino acids. The germline CDR1 and CDR2 sequences are LGHNA and YSLEER. V shed 6 bases and J shed 8 bases, with 17 bases lying between them. CDR3 sequence reads: CASSRGTGNYEQFF. For the CDR3, the DNA is TGCGCCAGCAGTCGGGGAACAGGGAACTATGAGCAGTTCTTC.

In its sample, this clonotype is medium-sized. The chain joins TRBV27 to TRBJ2-1, with 9 positions matching TRBD1. Germline values: CDR1 MNHEY, CDR2 SMNVEV (reference sequence). This CDR3 has 16 amino acids. V trimming: 2 bases; J trimming: 3 bases; junction bases outside the gene matches: 5. CDR3 sequence (DNA): TGTGCCAGCAGTTTACAGGACAGGGGTCACTACAATGAGCAGTTCTTC. This gives the protein CASSLQDRGHYNEQFF.

The chain combines TRBV7-9 with TRBJ2-1; 9 bases fit TRBD1. The CDR3 extends over 13 amino acids. Germline V CDR1 and CDR2: SEHNR, FQNEAQ (reference sequence). Trimming at V came to 3 bases and at J to 8 bases, leaving 2 bases not matched to a gene. The chain's CDR3 is CASSLRTGDEQFF. The CDR3 DNA follows: TGTGCCAGCAGCTTGCGGACAGGGGATGAGCAGTTCTTC. Full variable domain (outside the CDR3, taken from reference TRBV7-9 and TRBJ2-1): DTGVSQNPRHKITKRGQNVTFRCDPISEHNRLYWYRQTLGQGPEFLTYFQNEAQLEKSRLLSDRFSAERPKGSFSTLEIQRTEQGDSAMYLCASSLRTGDEQFFGPGTRLTVL.

This sequence joins TRBV24-1 and TRBJ1-2; a possible D gene is TRBD1 (5 bases). V dropped 7 bases and J dropped 7 bases, with 15 bases sitting between them. The CDR3 consists of 13 residues. The germline CDR1 and CDR2 sequences are KGHDR and SFDVKD. The CDR3 nucleotides read TGTGCCACCAGAGGGAGGCCGGGGGGTGGCTACACCTTC. This gives the protein CATRGRPGGGYTF.

By share of the sample, this clonotype is medium-sized. The chain has TRBV6-6 and TRBJ2-1; the D gene could be TRBD1 or TRBD2 (6 bases each). Germline-derived CDR1 and CDR2 are MNHNY and SVGAGI (reference sequence). V dropped 7 bases and J dropped 8 bases, with 27 bases sitting between them. This CDR3 contains 17 residues. CDR3 DNA: TGTGCCAGCACCAACGGATGGAGACTAGGGGGTGCGGATGAGCAGTTCTTC. It yields the protein CASTNGWRLGGADEQFF.

J is TRBJ2-2 and V is TRBV19; D is perhaps TRBD1 (5 bases). This CDR3 region has 12 residues. V lost 5 bases, J lost 5 bases, and 6 bases lay in between. Germline V gene data show CDR1 as LNHDA and CDR2 as SQIVND (reference sequence). CDR3 nucleotides: TGTGCCAGTAGTGCAGGGACCGGGGAGCTGTTTTTT. It specifies CASSAGTGELFF.

The table lists this clonotype with a few counts. V usage is TRBV5-3 and J usage is TRBJ1-2; 9 bases align to TRBD1. TRBV5-3 is an ORF, and what it does is uncertain. This CDR3 region has 13 residues. Trimming cost V 4 bases and J 8 bases; bases outside gene matches: 6. The CDR3 here is CARSPDRGAGYTF. The CDR3 nucleotides read TGTGCCAGAAGCCCGGACAGGGGTGCGGGCTACACCTTC.

The chain combines TRBV28 with TRBJ2-1; D might be TRBD1 (6 bases). The germline V gene has CDR1 MDHEN and CDR2 SYDVKM. This CDR3 has 15 residues. Trimming removed 3 bases from V and 0 bases from J, with 9 bases in between. The CDR3 DNA sequence: TGTGCCAGCAGTTTGGTCAGGGGCTCCTACAATGAGCAGTTCTTC. Its translation is CASSLVRGSYNEQFF.

The gene calls are TRBV6-6 and TRBJ1-1; perhaps TRBD1 as D (5 bases). Trimming shortened V by 2 bases and J by 1 base, and 8 bases separated the two germline ends. The CDR3 runs to 14 residues. Germline V lookup: CDR1 MNHNY, CDR2 SVGAGI (reference sequence). CDR3 sequence reads: CASSYGQGNTEAFF. CDR3 nucleotide sequence: TGTGCCAGCAGTTACGGGCAGGGGAACACTGAAGCTTTCTTT.

Points on this clonotype: Being one base from a much bigger clone, this may be a read error. V usage is TRBV12-3 or TRBV12-4 and J usage is TRBJ1-1, with D perhaps TRBD1 (6 bases). The CDR3 runs 14 residues. CDR3 region: CAISLQGGGTEAFF. Written as DNA, the CDR3 is TGTGCCATCAGTCTACAGGGAGGCGGCACTGAAGCTTTCTTT.

The V gene is TRBV20-1, the J gene TRBJ2-5; 9 bases agree with TRBD2. The CDR3 loop spans 15 amino acids. CDR1 is DFQATT and CDR2 is SNEGSKA in the germline V gene (reference sequence). V was clipped by 3 bases and J by 2 bases; unmatched bases: 7. The CDR3, as DNA: TGCAGTGCTAGTGGGGCTAGCGGGACTCAAGAGACCCAGTACTTC. This sequence encodes CSASGASGTQETQYF.

This clonotype is deemed medium-sized (0.01 to 0.1%). The chain combines TRBV6-5 with TRBJ1-1; no clear D gene. Germline-derived CDR1 and CDR2 are MNHEY and SVGAGI. The CDR3 runs to 13 residues. V was trimmed by 8 bases and J by 6 bases, leaving 16 bases between them. CDR3 sequence: CASSPPSVSEAFF. In DNA form, the CDR3 reads TGTGCCAGCTCCCCCCCGAGTGTGTCTGAAGCTTTCTTT.

This clonotype is judged medium-sized. The chain recombines TRBV12-3 or TRBV12-4 with TRBJ1-6, with 7 positions matching TRBD1. CDR3 size: 15 residues. The trim removed 4 bases at V and 10 bases at J, leaving 10 bases unmatched. CDR3 sequence reads: CASSSTDRKTSPLHF. CDR3 bases: TGTGCCAGCAGTTCCACGGACAGGAAGACCTCACCCCTCCACTTT.

DNA of the CDR3: TGTGCCACCAGTGACCCCGGACGGACAGAAGCTTTCTTT. Protein product: CATSDPGRTEAFF. V gene TRBV24-1 combines with J gene TRBJ1-1; D perhaps matches TRBD1 (5 bases). The CDR3 length is 13 residues. The V gene lost 4 bases and the J gene lost 8 bases, with 13 bases spanning the gap. CDR1 and CDR2 (germline): KGHDR, SFDVKD.